The text below deals with one T cell receptor beta chain. What it binds is unknown. This sample is drawn from a study of cytomegalovirus exposure and HLA in healthy donors. Overall study results and limits: In a later analysis, TCR association rates varied by HLA locus: DRB1 most, HLA-C fewest.

It was with 60 Vbeta and 13 Jbeta primers that the PCR ran. Per the original methods: Among the unique TCR beta chains that a later analysis counted, about 85 million in all, about 11 million were shared. Method: immunoSEQ multiplex PCR; TCRdb's copy keeps in-frame clones and lacks some. V and J calls and clone size come straight from that table; D and trimming were deduced from the DNA. The sample carries around 120,000 clones, around 70% recorded once. Sequencing was performed on PBMCs. The sequence was collected from a young woman in good health and CMV-seronegative.

Here the CDR3 DNA reads TGTGCCAGCAAGGCCTCAGGGGAATTGAATTCACCCCTCCACTTT. Residues: CASKASGELNSPLHF. This chain connects TRBV28 to TRBJ1-6; D perhaps matches TRBD1 (6 bases). With 7 bases removed from V and 7 bases from J, the gap between germline ends came to 17 bases. CDR1 is MDHEN, CDR2 SYDVKM, per germline. The CDR3 totals 15 residues.